Presented here are 5 T cell receptor beta chains from one specimen sequenced in a study of blood T cells in healthy people across ages. Primers used in a second PCR of about 6 to 12 cycles were a sample-barcoded 5' primer and a J-beta primer mix. TCRdb re-called the 5' RACE reads with MiXCR, one entry per CDR3 protein. The repertoire holds 600,000 to 800,000 distinct CDR3 sequences, with approximately 52% as singletons. The source material was blood. These receptors came from a woman over 75 in good health.

This chain connects TRBV29-1 to TRBJ2-7, with TRBD1 matching over 10 bases. The CDR3 is 14 amino acids. V shed 4 bases and J 2 bases; nucleotides not matched to a gene: 5. Looked up from germline, CDR1 is SQVTM and CDR2 is ANQGSEA. For the CDR3, the DNA is TGCAGCGTTGTAGCGGGACAGGGGACCTACGAGCAGTACTTC. It is translated as CSVVAGQGTYEQYF.

The chain couples TRBV27 to TRBJ2-3; no firm D call. The CDR3 extends over 15 amino acids. From germline, CDR1 is MNHEY and CDR2 SMNVEV (reference sequence). The ends were cut back, 1 base at V and 2 bases at J, with 10 bases in the middle. The chain's CDR3 is CASSLYRTNTDTQYF. Written as DNA, the CDR3 is TGTGCCAGCAGTTTATACCGGACCAACACAGATACGCAGTATTTT.

With regard to this clonotype: Since a much larger clone is just one base distant, this may be a read error. V is TRBV6-2 or TRBV6-3 and J is TRBJ2-1, with D possibly TRBD2 on 6 matching bases. The CDR3 has 13 amino acids. V shed 5 bases and J shed 13 bases, with 18 bases lying between them. CDR1 is MNHEY, CDR2 SVGEGT, per germline. The CDR3 DNA sequence: TGTGCCAGCAGTCTAGGGCGGGAAGAGACCCAGTTCTTC. Translated: CASSLGREETQFF.

This clonotype was found a few times. V and J are TRBV2 and TRBJ1-2, with TRBD1 matching 7 bases. CDR1 and CDR2 from the germline V gene are SNHLY and FYNNEI. V shed 6 bases and J 5 bases; nucleotides not matched to a gene: 9. This CDR3 contains 14 residues. In DNA form, the CDR3 reads TGTGCCAGCAGAGACTCCGGGACAGCTTATGGCTACACCTTC. Its protein product is CASRDSGTAYGYTF.

As to this clonotype: A much larger clone lies one base from this, so it may be a read error. The V and J genes are TRBV29-1 and TRBJ2-1; no reliable D call. The end of the DNA fits TRBJ2-7 better, so the J call may be wrong. This CDR3 region has 10 residues. The germline V gene encodes CDR1 SQVTM and CDR2 ANQGSEA. This CDR3 is CSAANNEQYF. CDR3 sequence (DNA): TGCAGCGCTGCCAACAATGAGCAGTACTTC.